The source of this T cell receptor (beta chain) is a study of blood T cell repertoires in COVID-19. TCRdb's copy holds only in-frame clones and misses some; the assay was immunoSEQ multiplex PCR. The sample shows about 200,000 clones, around 86% of them seen only once. Germline V gene lookup returns CDR1 SGHTA and CDR2 FQGNSA. The CDR3 is 14 residues long. Trimming took off 3 bases at V and 4 bases at J, with 10 bases between the two ends. Source material: PBMCs or T cells enriched from blood (not recorded which). V gene TRBV7-2 combines with J gene TRBJ2-1, with D possibly matching TRBD2 (6 bases). This TCR was sampled from a man aged 40-55 years with acute COVID-19. The CDR3 sequence: CASSFGREYNEQFF. CDR3 nucleotides: TGTGCCAGCAGCTTCGGTCGGGAGTACAATGAGCAGTTCTTC.